This entry is about one T cell receptor beta chain. Its antigen is not known. This record belongs to a study of shared clonotypes between healthy human individuals. Study background: Donors had three CD4 naive, three CD4 memory, two CD8 naive and one CD8 memory plate apiece. Study-wide results and caveats: Generally, estimated richness proved larger in naive subsets than it did in memory subsets.

Repertoires were generated with immunoSEQ multiplex PCR, while TCRdb's copy carries only in-frame clones and drops some. This sample has under 2,000,000 clones, with approximately 94% found just once. Naive CD8 cells were CD45RO-negative, positively selected for CCR7, excluding terminally differentiated effector memory CD45RA+ cells. V was pared by 2 bases and J by 4 bases, with 6 bases of the junction left unmatched. Germline CDR1 MNHNY, CDR2 SVGAGI (reference sequence). CDR3 length equals 15 residues. Sequenced sample: naive CD8+ T cells sorted from blood. The sequence was collected from a man between 18 and 29 years old in good health. J is TRBJ1-2 and V is TRBV6-6, with TRBD1 identical over 8 bases. This CDR3 reads CASSYTGTGRYGYTF. The DNA of the CDR3 is TGTGCCAGCAGTTACACCGGGACAGGCCGCTATGGCTACACCTTC.